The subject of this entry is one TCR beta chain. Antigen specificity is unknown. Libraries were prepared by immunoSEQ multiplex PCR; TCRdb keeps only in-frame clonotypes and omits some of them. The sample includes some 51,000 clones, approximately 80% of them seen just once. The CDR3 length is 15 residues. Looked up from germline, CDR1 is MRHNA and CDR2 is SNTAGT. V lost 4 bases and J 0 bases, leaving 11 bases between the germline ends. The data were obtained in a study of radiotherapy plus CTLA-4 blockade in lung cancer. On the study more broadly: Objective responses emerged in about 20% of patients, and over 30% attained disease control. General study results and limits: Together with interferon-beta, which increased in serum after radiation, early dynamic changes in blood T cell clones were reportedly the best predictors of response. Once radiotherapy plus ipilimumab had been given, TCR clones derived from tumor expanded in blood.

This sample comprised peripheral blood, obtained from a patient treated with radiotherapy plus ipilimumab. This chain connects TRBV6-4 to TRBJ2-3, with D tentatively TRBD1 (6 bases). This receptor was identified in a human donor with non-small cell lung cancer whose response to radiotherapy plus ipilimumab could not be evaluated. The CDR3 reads CASSATGISTDTQYF. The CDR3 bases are TGTGCCAGCAGTGCTACAGGGATTAGCACAGATACGCAGTATTTT.